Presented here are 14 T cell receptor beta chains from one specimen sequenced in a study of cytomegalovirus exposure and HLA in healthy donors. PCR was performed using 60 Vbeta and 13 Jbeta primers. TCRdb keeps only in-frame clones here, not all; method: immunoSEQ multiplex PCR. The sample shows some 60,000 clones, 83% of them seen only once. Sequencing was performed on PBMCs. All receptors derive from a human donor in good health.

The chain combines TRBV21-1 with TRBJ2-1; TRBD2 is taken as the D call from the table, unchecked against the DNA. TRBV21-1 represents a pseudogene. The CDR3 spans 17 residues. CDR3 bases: TGTGCCAGCAGCAAACTGAGCGGGAGGGCCTCCAACAATGAGCAGTTCTTC. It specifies CASSKLSGRASNNEQFF.

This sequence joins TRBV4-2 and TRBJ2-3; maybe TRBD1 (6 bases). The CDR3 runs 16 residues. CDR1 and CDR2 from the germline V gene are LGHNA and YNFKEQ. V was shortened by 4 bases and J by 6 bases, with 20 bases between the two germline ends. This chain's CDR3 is CASSPAVDSAPDTQYF. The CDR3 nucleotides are TGTGCCAGCAGCCCCGCAGTGGACAGCGCTCCCGATACGCAGTATTTT.

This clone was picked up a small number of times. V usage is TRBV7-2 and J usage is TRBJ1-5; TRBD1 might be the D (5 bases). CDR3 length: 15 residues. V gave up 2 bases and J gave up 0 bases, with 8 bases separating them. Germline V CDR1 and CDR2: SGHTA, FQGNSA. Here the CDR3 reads CASSLWGGSNQPQHF. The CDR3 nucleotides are TGTGCCAGCAGCTTATGGGGGGGTAGCAATCAGCCCCAGCATTTT.

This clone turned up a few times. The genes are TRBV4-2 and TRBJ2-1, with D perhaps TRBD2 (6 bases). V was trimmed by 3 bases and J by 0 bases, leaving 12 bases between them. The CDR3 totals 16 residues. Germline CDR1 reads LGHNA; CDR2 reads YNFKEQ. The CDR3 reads CASSQSSESSYNEQFF. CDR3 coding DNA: TGTGCCAGCAGCCAGTCTAGCGAAAGCTCCTACAATGAGCAGTTCTTC.

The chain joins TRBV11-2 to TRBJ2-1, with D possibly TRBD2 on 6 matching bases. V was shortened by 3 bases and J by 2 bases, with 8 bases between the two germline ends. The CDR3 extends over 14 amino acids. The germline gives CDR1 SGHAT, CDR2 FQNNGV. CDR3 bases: TGTGCCAGCAGCTTGCGGGGAGCCTACAATGAGCAGTTCTTC. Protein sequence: CASSLRGAYNEQFF.

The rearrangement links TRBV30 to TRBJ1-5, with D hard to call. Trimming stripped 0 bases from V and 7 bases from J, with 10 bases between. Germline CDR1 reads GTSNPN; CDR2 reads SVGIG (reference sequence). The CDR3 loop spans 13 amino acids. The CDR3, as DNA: TGTGCCTGGAGTGTAGGAGTAGACCAGCCCCAGCATTTT. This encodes CAWSVGVDQPQHF.

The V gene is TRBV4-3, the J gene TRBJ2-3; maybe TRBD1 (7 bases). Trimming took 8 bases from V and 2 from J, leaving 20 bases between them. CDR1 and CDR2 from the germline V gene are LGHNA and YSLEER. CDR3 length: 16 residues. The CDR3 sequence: CASSLAAGGYTDTQYF. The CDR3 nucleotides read TGCGCCAGCTCATTGGCGGCAGGGGGGTACACAGATACGCAGTATTTT.

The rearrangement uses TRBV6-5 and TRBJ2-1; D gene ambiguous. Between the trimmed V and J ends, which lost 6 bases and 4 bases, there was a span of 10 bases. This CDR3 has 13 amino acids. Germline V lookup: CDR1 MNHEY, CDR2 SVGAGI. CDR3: CASRPPVYNEQFF. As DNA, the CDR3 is TGTGCCAGCAGACCCCCGGTATACAATGAGCAGTTCTTC.

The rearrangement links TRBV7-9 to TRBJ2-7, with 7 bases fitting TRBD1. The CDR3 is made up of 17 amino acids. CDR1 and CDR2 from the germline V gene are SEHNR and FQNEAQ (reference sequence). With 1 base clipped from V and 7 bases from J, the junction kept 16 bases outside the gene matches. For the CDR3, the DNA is TGTGCCAGCAGCTTAGATACGAGGGGGACAGCTGTTTGGGAGCAGTACTTC. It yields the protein CASSLDTRGTAVWEQYF.

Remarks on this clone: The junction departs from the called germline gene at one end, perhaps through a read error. CDR3 amino acids: CSSSTDSNTGELFF. Here the CDR3 DNA reads TGTTCCAGCAGCACAGATTCGAACACCGGGGAGCTGTTTTTT. V gene TRBV7-9 combines with J gene TRBJ2-2; D is unresolved. The CDR3 is 14 residues long. Per germline, CDR1 SEHNR and CDR2 FQNEAQ (reference sequence).

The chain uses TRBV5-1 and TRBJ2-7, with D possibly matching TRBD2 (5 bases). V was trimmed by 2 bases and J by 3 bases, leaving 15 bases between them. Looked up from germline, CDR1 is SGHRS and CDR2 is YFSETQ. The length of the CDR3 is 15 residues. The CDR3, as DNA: TGCGCCAGCAGCTTCGGGGTGAGTGGGCTCTACGAGCAGTACTTC. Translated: CASSFGVSGLYEQYF. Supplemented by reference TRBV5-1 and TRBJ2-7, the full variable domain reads KAGVTQTPRYLIKTRGQQVTLSCSPISGHRSVSWYQQTPGQGLQFLFEYFSETQRNKGNFPGRFSGRQFSNSRSEMNVSTLELGDSALYLCASSFGVSGLYEQYFGPGTRLTVT.

The CDR3 DNA is TGTGCCACCAGCAGAGAAGCGGGCTCTGGGGCCAACGTCCTGACTTTC. It translates to CATSREAGSGANVLTF. The V and J genes are TRBV15 and TRBJ2-6; maybe TRBD2 (6 bases). Germline V lookup: CDR1 LNHNV, CDR2 YYDKDF (reference sequence). CDR3 length equals 16 residues. Between the trimmed V and J ends, which lost 0 bases and 0 bases, there was a span of 6 bases.

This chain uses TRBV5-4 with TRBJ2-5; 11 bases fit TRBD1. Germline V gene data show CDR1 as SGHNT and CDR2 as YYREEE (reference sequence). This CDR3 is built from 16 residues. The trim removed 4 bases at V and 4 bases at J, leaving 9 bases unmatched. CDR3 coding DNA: TGTGCCAGCAGCCGAATTGGGACAGGGGGGATAGAGACCCAGTACTTC. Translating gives CASSRIGTGGIETQYF.

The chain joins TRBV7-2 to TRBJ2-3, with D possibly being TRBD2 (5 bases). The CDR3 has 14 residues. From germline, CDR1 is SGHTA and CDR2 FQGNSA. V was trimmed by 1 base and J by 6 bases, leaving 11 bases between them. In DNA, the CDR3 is TGTGCCAGCAGCTTAGGAGCGGCAGCTGATACGCAGTATTTT. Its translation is CASSLGAAADTQYF.